These T cell receptor beta chains were read from a single sample in a study of cytomegalovirus exposure and HLA in healthy donors. The table came from immunoSEQ multiplex PCR; TCRdb's copy has only in-frame clones and leaves some out. The sample holds fewer than 250,000 clones, around 86% seen once. Sequencing was carried out using PBMCs. The receptors derive from a woman in her late teens or twenties in good health and CMV-seropositive. CDR3s include the opening cysteine and the closing phenylalanine or tryptophan. Each record gives: D gene, J gene, V gene, clone size, CDR3 DNA, CDR3 protein. D genes are given only for firm matches. Only some rows state a clone size, as once, few, many or a class for expanded clones.

D gene: NA; J gene: TRBJ2-7; V gene: TRBV27; clone size: NA; CDR3 DNA: TGTGCCAGCAGTTTGACTAGCTCCTACGAGCAGTACTTC; CDR3 protein: CASSLTSSYEQYF
D gene: NA; J gene: TRBJ1-4; V gene: TRBV9; clone size: NA; CDR3 DNA: TGTGCCAGCAGCGTACCCGGGTCGGGAGAAAAACTGTTTTTT; CDR3 protein: CASSVPGSGEKLFF
D gene: TRBD1; J gene: TRBJ1-2; V gene: TRBV19; clone size: few; CDR3 DNA: TGTGCCAGTAGTGGAGGGACAGATGATGGCTACACCTTC; CDR3 protein: CASSGGTDDGYTF
D gene: NA; J gene: TRBJ1-5; V gene: TRBV19; clone size: NA; CDR3 DNA: TGTGCCAGTAGTGTTGCTCGGAATCAGCCCCAGCATTTT; CDR3 protein: CASSVARNQPQHF
D gene: TRBD2; J gene: TRBJ2-7; V gene: TRBV5-1; clone size: once; CDR3 DNA: TGCGCCAGCAGCTTAAGACTAGCGGGCTCCTCCTACGAGCAGTACTTC; CDR3 protein: CASSLRLAGSSYEQYF
D gene: NA; J gene: TRBJ2-7; V gene: TRBV27; clone size: NA; CDR3 DNA: TGTGCCAGCAGTTTCCTGGCGGGGGAGCAGTACTTC; CDR3 protein: CASSFLAGEQYF
D gene: NA; J gene: TRBJ1-1; V gene: TRBV2; clone size: NA; CDR3 DNA: TGTGCCAGCAGGTCTGCGGGGATGATCACTGAAGCTTTCTTT; CDR3 protein: CASRSAGMITEAFF
D gene: TRBD2; J gene: TRBJ2-7; V gene: TRBV7-2; clone size: NA; CDR3 DNA: TGTGCCAGCAGCTCTAGCGGGAGGGCCTTCTACGAGCAGTACTTC; CDR3 protein: CASSSSGRAFYEQYF
D gene: NA; J gene: TRBJ2-7; V gene: TRBV13; clone size: NA; CDR3 DNA: TGTGCCAGCAGCCCCGATGCGGGGACAGAGGGCTCCTACGAGCAGTACTTC; CDR3 protein: CASSPDAGTEGSYEQYF
D gene: TRBD2; J gene: TRBJ2-5; V gene: TRBV27; clone size: NA; CDR3 DNA: TGTGCCAGCAGTTTATCGGCTAGCGGGAGAGAGACCCAGTACTTC; CDR3 protein: CASSLSASGRETQYF
D gene: NA; J gene: TRBJ2-1; V gene: TRBV15; clone size: NA; CDR3 DNA: TGTGCCACCAGCAGAGAATTGGCGGGAAGCTACAATGAGCAGTTCTTC; CDR3 protein: CATSRELAGSYNEQFF
D gene: NA; J gene: TRBJ2-3; V gene: TRBV4-1; clone size: NA; CDR3 DNA: TGCGCCAGCAGCCAAGGGGCCCAGGGGCTCAAGGGAGATACGCAGTATTTT; CDR3 protein: CASSQGAQGLKGDTQYF
D gene: NA; J gene: TRBJ1-2; V gene: TRBV28; clone size: NA; CDR3 DNA: TGTGCCAGTCAGGGGATGAGTGGCTACACCTTC; CDR3 protein: CASQGMSGYTF
D gene: NA; J gene: TRBJ2-2; V gene: TRBV30; clone size: NA; CDR3 DNA: TGTGCCTGGAGTCTAAACTCGGGTGAGCTGTTTTTT; CDR3 protein: CAWSLNSGELFF
D gene: TRBD1; J gene: TRBJ1-2; V gene: TRBV28; clone size: NA; CDR3 DNA: TGTGCCAGCAGTTTAGGACAGGGTGACGGCTACACCTTC; CDR3 protein: CASSLGQGDGYTF
D gene: NA; J gene: TRBJ2-5; V gene: TRBV10-3; clone size: NA; CDR3 DNA: TGTGCCATCAGTGAGTCAGGGGTGGAGACCCAGTACTTC; CDR3 protein: CAISESGVETQYF
D gene: NA; J gene: TRBJ2-7; V gene: TRBV21-1; clone size: NA; CDR3 DNA: TGTGCCAGCACCGACTCGACAGGGGACTACGAGCAGTACTTC; CDR3 protein: CASTDSTGDYEQYF
D gene: NA; J gene: TRBJ2-7; V gene: TRBV5-1; clone size: NA; CDR3 DNA: TGCGCCAGCAGCTTGTCGCTGGGCGACCACGAGCAGTACTTC; CDR3 protein: CASSLSLGDHEQYF
D gene: NA; J gene: TRBJ1-2; V gene: TRBV30; clone size: NA; CDR3 DNA: TGTGCCTGGAGTGTACTAGGCGGCTACACCTTC; CDR3 protein: CAWSVLGGYTF
D gene: NA; J gene: TRBJ1-2; V gene: TRBV2; clone size: NA; CDR3 DNA: TGTGCCAGCAGTGGGCAGAACTATGGCTACACCTTC; CDR3 protein: CASSGQNYGYTF
D gene: NA; J gene: TRBJ2-1; V gene: TRBV7-9; clone size: once; CDR3 DNA: TGTGCCAGCAGCTTATCGGTGGGACAATGGGAGCAGTTCTTC; CDR3 protein: CASSLSVGQWEQFF
D gene: TRBD1; J gene: TRBJ1-1; V gene: TRBV27; clone size: NA; CDR3 DNA: TGTGCCAGCACCTTCTCTACAGGGGGCGGGGGGATGAACACTGAAGCTTTCTTT; CDR3 protein: CASTFSTGGGGMNTEAFF
D gene: NA; J gene: TRBJ2-6; V gene: TRBV4-1; clone size: NA; CDR3 DNA: TGCGCCAGCAGCCAAGGGAGTCTCGTTTCTGGGGCCAACGTCCTGACTTTC; CDR3 protein: CASSQGSLVSGANVLTF
D gene: TRBD1; J gene: TRBJ1-1; V gene: TRBV6-5; clone size: NA; CDR3 DNA: TGTGCCAGCGGACAGGGGTTGATGAACACTGAAGCTTTCTTT; CDR3 protein: CASGQGLMNTEAFF
D gene: TRBD1; J gene: TRBJ2-7; V gene: TRBV6-5; clone size: NA; CDR3 DNA: TGTGCCAGCAGTAGGACAGGGGACTACGAGCAGTACTTC; CDR3 protein: CASSRTGDYEQYF
D gene: NA; J gene: TRBJ1-3; V gene: TRBV10-2; clone size: NA; CDR3 DNA: TGCGCCAGCAGCCCTACTGGAAACACCATATATTTT; CDR3 protein: CASSPTGNTIYF
D gene: TRBD2; J gene: TRBJ2-7; V gene: TRBV27; clone size: NA; CDR3 DNA: TGTGCCAGCAGTTTTGGCGGGAGTCACCCCTACGAGCAGTACTTC; CDR3 protein: CASSFGGSHPYEQYF
D gene: TRBD1; J gene: TRBJ1-4; V gene: TRBV5-1; clone size: NA; CDR3 DNA: TGCGCCAGCACCTCTGACAGGGGTAATGAAAAACTGTTTTTT; CDR3 protein: CASTSDRGNEKLFF
D gene: NA; J gene: TRBJ1-2; V gene: TRBV9; clone size: NA; CDR3 DNA: TGTGCCAGCAGCGAAGGCAGGATGGTTAACTATGGCTACACCTTC; CDR3 protein: CASSEGRMVNYGYTF
D gene: NA; J gene: TRBJ2-1; V gene: TRBV5-1; clone size: NA; CDR3 DNA: TGCGCCAGCAGCAGTGGCAGGGGCGGTAGCAATGAGCAGTTCTTC; CDR3 protein: CASSSGRGGSNEQFF
D gene: NA; J gene: TRBJ2-7; V gene: TRBV4-1; clone size: NA; CDR3 DNA: TGCGCCAGCAGCCAACGGGATTCCTACGAGCAGTACTTC; CDR3 protein: CASSQRDSYEQYF
D gene: TRBD2; J gene: TRBJ2-4; V gene: TRBV25-1; clone size: NA; CDR3 DNA: TGTGCCAGCAGTGTCTCTAGCGGGAGGGAAAAAAACATTCAGTACTTC; CDR3 protein: CASSVSSGREKNIQYF
D gene: TRBD2; J gene: TRBJ2-3; V gene: TRBV7-3; clone size: NA; CDR3 DNA: TGTGCCAGCAGCTTAATAGGAACTAGCGGGGGGCGGAGCACAGATACGCAGTATTTT; CDR3 protein: CASSLIGTSGGRSTDTQYF
D gene: TRBD2; J gene: TRBJ2-3; V gene: TRBV6-6; clone size: few; CDR3 DNA: TGTGCCAGCAGATGGGGCGGGACTAGCGGAAATACGCAGTATTTT; CDR3 protein: CASRWGGTSGNTQYF
D gene: NA; J gene: TRBJ1-3; V gene: TRBV4-1; clone size: NA; CDR3 DNA: TGCGCCAGCAGCCCCAGGGGAGCTGGAAACACCATATATTTT; CDR3 protein: CASSPRGAGNTIYF
D gene: NA; J gene: TRBJ2-5; V gene: TRBV7-3; clone size: NA; CDR3 DNA: TGTGCCAGCAGCTTAAATGGGGGGTTTCAGGGGACCCAGTACTTC; CDR3 protein: CASSLNGGFQGTQYF
D gene: NA; J gene: TRBJ2-3; V gene: TRBV5-6; clone size: NA; CDR3 DNA: TGTGCCAGCAGCTTGGTGGGCACCACTAGCACAGATACGCAGTATTTT; CDR3 protein: CASSLVGTTSTDTQYF
D gene: TRBD1; J gene: TRBJ2-2; V gene: TRBV9; clone size: NA; CDR3 DNA: TGTGCCAGCAGCTCCCGACAGGGGGCTGAGCTGTTTTTT; CDR3 protein: CASSSRQGAELFF
D gene: TRBD1; J gene: TRBJ2-7; V gene: TRBV27; clone size: NA; CDR3 DNA: TGTGCCAGCAGTCCCACCGGACAGGGTACGTACGAGCAGTACTTC; CDR3 protein: CASSPTGQGTYEQYF
D gene: NA; J gene: TRBJ2-1; V gene: TRBV2; clone size: NA; CDR3 DNA: TGTGCCAGCAGTGAAGCTTGGAACCCTACAGGGGAGCAGTTCTTC; CDR3 protein: CASSEAWNPTGEQFF
D gene: NA; J gene: TRBJ1-5; V gene: TRBV28; clone size: once; CDR3 DNA: TGTGCCAGCAGTTCCATTCATCAGCCCCAGCATTTT; CDR3 protein: CASSSIHQPQHF
D gene: NA; J gene: TRBJ2-3; V gene: TRBV5-4; clone size: NA; CDR3 DNA: TGTGCCAGCAGCTTTGGAGGGGTCCGGCCAGATACGCAGTATTTT; CDR3 protein: CASSFGGVRPDTQYF
D gene: TRBD1; J gene: TRBJ1-5; V gene: TRBV27; clone size: NA; CDR3 DNA: TGTGCCAGCAGCCCGGCCCTTGGACAGGGGAGCAATCAGCCCCAGCATTTT; CDR3 protein: CASSPALGQGSNQPQHF
D gene: TRBD1; J gene: TRBJ1-5; V gene: TRBV5-4; clone size: NA; CDR3 DNA: TGTGCCAGCGGCGGGACAGGGAGAGGTCAGCCCCAGCATTTT; CDR3 protein: CASGGTGRGQPQHF
D gene: NA; J gene: TRBJ2-5; V gene: TRBV30; clone size: NA; CDR3 DNA: TGTGCCTGGAGTTTGGGGAGAGAGACCCAGTACTTC; CDR3 protein: CAWSLGRETQYF
D gene: NA; J gene: TRBJ2-7; V gene: TRBV7-8; clone size: few; CDR3 DNA: TGTGCCAGCAGCACCAGGGTGGACGAGCAGTACTTC; CDR3 protein: CASSTRVDEQYF
D gene: TRBD1; J gene: TRBJ2-7; V gene: TRBV29-1; clone size: NA; CDR3 DNA: TGCAGCGTGGCTTATGACGGGACAGGTACCTACGAGCAGTACTTC; CDR3 protein: CSVAYDGTGTYEQYF
D gene: NA; J gene: TRBJ1-5; V gene: TRBV27; clone size: NA; CDR3 DNA: TGTGCCAGCAGTTTCAACGCGCAGGTTGCTAGCAATCAGCCCCAGCATTTT; CDR3 protein: CASSFNAQVASNQPQHF
D gene: TRBD2; J gene: TRBJ2-1; V gene: TRBV11-1; clone size: NA; CDR3 DNA: TGTGCCAGCAGCTTAGCGGGAGGGCCTAGCAATGAGCAGTTCTTC; CDR3 protein: CASSLAGGPSNEQFF
D gene: TRBD2; J gene: TRBJ2-5; V gene: TRBV30; clone size: NA; CDR3 DNA: TGTGCCTGGAGTTCTGGGGGGGAAGAGACCCAGTACTTC; CDR3 protein: CAWSSGGEETQYF
D gene: TRBD2; J gene: TRBJ2-3; V gene: TRBV12-5; clone size: few; CDR3 DNA: TGTGCTAGTGGTCTAGCGGCAGATACGCAGTATTTT; CDR3 protein: CASGLAADTQYF
D gene: NA; J gene: TRBJ2-3; V gene: TRBV18; clone size: NA; CDR3 DNA: TGTGCCAGCTCATCGACAGGGGAGGGAGATACGCAGTATTTT; CDR3 protein: CASSSTGEGDTQYF
D gene: TRBD2; J gene: TRBJ2-7; V gene: TRBV11-2; clone size: NA; CDR3 DNA: TGTGCCAGCAGCTCGTTGAGGGGGACTAGGGCTTCCTACGAGCAGTACTTC; CDR3 protein: CASSSLRGTRASYEQYF
D gene: NA; J gene: TRBJ2-7; V gene: TRBV11-3; clone size: NA; CDR3 DNA: TGTGCCAGCAGCAAAGGACAGATCTACGAGCAGTACTTC; CDR3 protein: CASSKGQIYEQYF
D gene: TRBD2; J gene: TRBJ2-1; V gene: TRBV11-3; clone size: NA; CDR3 DNA: TGTGCCAGCAGCATGCGACTAGCGGGAAGCTACAATGAGCAGTTCTTC; CDR3 protein: CASSMRLAGSYNEQFF